The 16 T cell receptor beta chains listed next were all sequenced from one sample in a study of neoadjuvant anti-PD-1 for oral cavity cancer. Generated by immunoSEQ multiplex PCR, the TCRdb table keeps only in-frame clones and is missing some. Here the sample spans more than 10,000 clones, less than 70% being singletons. This specimen consisted of PBMCs, obtained before nivolumab (anti-PD-1) treatment. Receptor source: a person aged 40 to 85 with oral cavity squamous cell carcinoma.

This clone was counted a single time. The chain combines TRBV6-1 with TRBJ2-1; 11 bases fit TRBD2. The V gene end was trimmed by 1 base and the J gene end by 7 bases; junction bases not matched to a gene: 6. The CDR3 has 16 amino acids. The germline V gene encodes CDR1 MNHNS and CDR2 SASEGT. The CDR3 DNA sequence: TGTGCCAGCAGTGAAGGAGCTAGCGGGGGGATTAATGAGCAGTTCTTC. Protein sequence: CASSEGASGGINEQFF.

This clone was recorded once. V and J are TRBV27 and TRBJ1-5; TRBD1 might be the D (5 bases). Germline assignment: CDR1 MNHEY and CDR2 SMNVEV (reference sequence). Trimming cost V 7 bases and J 0 bases, with 19 bases left between them. The CDR3 sequence is 17 residues long. Written as DNA, the CDR3 is TGTGCCAGCAAAAAATCAGTGACAGCCTATAGCAATCAGCCCCAGCATTTT. It specifies CASKKSVTAYSNQPQHF.

The chain recombines TRBV6-1 with TRBJ2-5; D is unclear. The germline V and J ends were trimmed by 2 bases and 5 bases, with 15 bases remaining between them. The CDR3 extends over 15 amino acids. Looked up from germline, CDR1 is MNHNS and CDR2 is SASEGT. The CDR3 reads CASSENAGYGETQYF. The CDR3 nucleotides are TGTGCCAGCAGTGAAAATGCAGGCTACGGGGAGACCCAGTACTTC.

The V gene is TRBV19, the J gene TRBJ1-4, with 8 bases fitting TRBD1. Trimming took 5 bases from V and 7 from J; bases not matched to a gene: 9. The germline CDR1 and CDR2 sequences are LNHDA and SQIVND (reference sequence). The CDR3 loop spans 15 amino acids. Here the CDR3 reads CASSFRQGSTEKLFF. The CDR3 DNA sequence: TGTGCCAGTAGTTTCCGACAGGGGTCGACTGAAAAACTGTTTTTT.

The rearrangement joins TRBV5-4 to TRBJ2-7; maybe TRBD1 (5 bases). The CDR3 runs to 13 residues. The germline V and J ends were trimmed by 1 base and 4 bases, with 9 bases remaining between them. Germline CDR1 SGHNT, CDR2 YYREEE (reference sequence). As DNA, the CDR3 is TGTGCCAGCAGCTTGAGTCAGGGATACGAGCAGTACTTC. Protein product: CASSLSQGYEQYF.

V is TRBV9 and J is TRBJ2-7; 7 nucleotides align to TRBD2. Trimming removed 4 bases from V and 3 bases from J; junction bases left unmatched: 7. CDR1 and CDR2 (germline): SGDLS, YYNGEE. The CDR3 length is 14 residues. The CDR3 loop is CASSLGGFGYEQYF. The DNA for the CDR3 is TGTGCCAGCAGCCTCGGGGGGTTCGGCTACGAGCAGTACTTC.

V is TRBV19 and J is TRBJ1-5; D remains unclear. Germline assignment: CDR1 LNHDA and CDR2 SQIVND (reference sequence). The V end was cut by 5 bases, the J end by 6 bases, with 11 bases between. This CDR3 is 13 amino acids long. The CDR3 DNA follows: TGTGCCAGTAGTGAGCAGAAGGGTCAGCCCCAGCATTTT. It encodes CASSEQKGQPQHF. The full variable domain, with the rest looked up from reference TRBV19 and TRBJ1-5, is DGGITQSPKYLFRKEGQNVTLSCEQNLNHDAMYWYRQDPGQGLRLIYYSQIVNDFQKGDIAEGYSVSREKKESFPLTVTSAQKNPTAFYLCASSEQKGQPQHFGDGTRLSIL.

This chain links TRBV30 with TRBJ2-7, with no clear D. The V and J ends lost 0 bases and 7 bases respectively, with 13 bases between them. The CDR3 covers 13 residues. Germline CDR1 and CDR2: GTSNPN and SVGIG (reference sequence). The CDR3 sequence: CAWSVQSVGEQYF. The DNA for the CDR3 is TGTGCCTGGAGTGTACAGTCCGTGGGAGAGCAGTACTTC.

In this sample, this clone turned up a few times. The chain links TRBV30 to TRBJ1-2; D perhaps matches TRBD1 (5 bases). This CDR3 has 16 amino acids. The V end lost 0 bases, the J end lost 1 base, and 15 bases lay between the germline ends. The germline V gene has CDR1 GTSNPN and CDR2 SVGIG (reference sequence). The CDR3 spells CAWSVFWAGYNYGYTF. The DNA of the CDR3 is TGTGCCTGGAGTGTATTTTGGGCAGGGTATAACTATGGCTACACCTTC. The full variable domain, with the rest looked up from reference TRBV30 and TRBJ1-2, is SQTIHQWPATLVQPVGSPLSLECTVEGTSNPNLYWYRQAAGRGLQLLFYSVGIGQISSEVPQNLSASRPQDRQFILSSKKLLLSDSGFYLCAWSVFWAGYNYGYTFGSGTRLTVV.

The V gene is TRBV28, the J gene TRBJ2-6, with no clear D. V was shortened by 7 bases and J by 0 bases, with 10 bases between the two germline ends. Germline CDR1 MDHEN, CDR2 SYDVKM. The CDR3 totals 15 residues. CDR3 in DNA: TGTGCCAGCACCGTCCGCCTCTCTGGGGCCAACGTCCTGACTTTC. It yields the protein CASTVRLSGANVLTF. Filled out from reference TRBV28 and TRBJ2-6, the complete variable domain reads DVKVTQSSRYLVKRTGEKVFLECVQDMDHENMFWYRQDPGLGLRLIYFSYDVKMKEKGDIPEGYSVSREKKERFSLILESASTNQTSMYLCASTVRLSGANVLTFGAGSRLTVL.

Only one count was recorded for this clone. The rearrangement joins TRBV27 to TRBJ2-7, with 7 positions matching TRBD2. In germline, CDR1 is MNHEY, CDR2 SMNVEV (reference sequence). V lost 3 bases to trimming and J lost 0 bases; unmatched junction nucleotides: 2. The CDR3 spans 14 residues. The CDR3 region is CASSFSGFSYEQYF. The CDR3 bases are TGTGCCAGCAGTTTTAGCGGGTTCTCCTACGAGCAGTACTTC.

The CDR3 here is CATSRDGWGVNTEAFF. CDR3 DNA: TGTGCCACCAGCAGAGATGGTTGGGGGGTGAACACTGAAGCTTTCTTT. This chain links TRBV15 with TRBJ1-1; possible D gene TRBD1, 5 bases. Germline values: CDR1 LNHNV, CDR2 YYDKDF (reference sequence). The ends were cut back, 0 bases at V and 0 bases at J, with 11 bases in the middle. CDR3 length: 16 amino acids.

The CDR3 spells CASASLVGEGNIQYF. DNA for the CDR3: TGTGCCAGCGCGAGCTTAGTCGGGGAGGGAAACATTCAGTACTTC. The rearrangement uses TRBV2 and TRBJ2-4; 7 nucleotides line up with TRBD2. The CDR3 is 15 amino acids. Germline CDR1 reads SNHLY; CDR2 reads FYNNEI. The J segment lost 6 bases and the V segment lost 8 bases, leaving 13 bases of the junction unmatched.

V is TRBV5-1 and J is TRBJ1-6; D is unclear. This CDR3 is 16 amino acids long. Germline loops: CDR1 SGHRS, CDR2 YFSETQ. Trimming removed 2 bases from V and 7 bases from J, with 16 bases in between. The chain's CDR3 is CASSFNLLEENSPLHF. CDR3 DNA sequence: TGCGCCAGCAGCTTTAACCTTCTAGAAGAAAATTCACCCCTCCACTTT.

The V gene is TRBV25-1, the J gene TRBJ1-6, with 8 bases lining up with TRBD1. This CDR3 contains 16 residues. CDR1 MGHDK and CDR2 SYGVNS come from the germline V gene. V lost 4 bases, J lost 6 bases, and 8 bases stayed unmatched. The CDR3 spells CASSVGTGGGNSPLHF. Here the CDR3 DNA reads TGTGCCAGCAGTGTCGGAACAGGGGGGGGTAATTCACCCCTCCACTTT.

This clone was counted a few times. V and J are TRBV6-5 and TRBJ2-2, with 8 nucleotides matching TRBD2. J lost 7 bases, V lost 2 bases, and 9 bases had no gene match. CDR3 length equals 16 residues. From germline, CDR1 is MNHEY and CDR2 SVGAGI. The CDR3 region is CASSYPIGGAIGELFF. The CDR3 region has the DNA TGTGCCAGCAGTTACCCCATCGGGGGGGCCATCGGGGAGCTGTTTTTT.